This T cell receptor (beta chain) was observed in a study of cytomegalovirus exposure and HLA in healthy donors (dated by TCRdb to the late 2010s). General notes on the study: According to an earlier analysis of a few hundred of the donors, about 179 million T cells yielded roughly 110 million unique TCR beta sequences and 276 Gb of sequence data. Rather than using new phenotypic data, the later analysis identified candidate immune exposures from TCR beta sequences and from how often those sequences occurred across donors. Across approximately 400 genotyped donors of the cohort, an average of about 240,000 unique TCR beta nucleotide sequences per donor were sequenced, and roughly a sixth of those sequences were non-productive. An early release covering some 640 HLA-typed donors comprised roughly 300 gigabases of sequencing data and approximately 80 million unique TCR sequences. In addition to the first cohort of around 670 subjects, a separate validation cohort of approximately 110 different subjects was used. Using immunosequencing, the study profiled T cell repertoires from approximately 700 subjects and related those repertoires to cytomegalovirus serostatus. Of the approximately 400 genotyped donors, approximately 82% fell in the genetic ancestry cluster associated with self-reported Caucasian donors. Typing coverage varied by locus: roughly 629-630 donors for A, B, C, DRB1 and DQB1; more than 500 for DQA1; more than 600 for DPA1; approximately 490 for DPB1. Genome-wide SNP genotypes for about three fifths of the 666 donors were used in a later genetic analysis, which treated that subset as a discovery cohort. About five DR-DQ haplotypes were treated as single units for association and clustering because of strong linkage in the cohort. HLA typing included class I and class II loci at four-digit resolution. To predict cytomegalovirus infection status, the study combined high-throughput TCR immunosequencing, statistical association of individual TCRs with disease status, and machine learning. A later analysis re-examined previously published TCR beta repertoires from several hundred donors and added high-resolution HLA genotyping to investigate patterns of TCR occurrence. Every repertoire in the discovery cohort had been generated on one and the same sequencing platform. The study aimed to test whether cataloging public T cell receptors could reveal signatures of past pathogen exposure. In an earlier analysis of roughly 580 of the donors, high-throughput TCR beta sequencing was used to judge whether each TCR beta V gene segment behaved as functional or pseudogenic. Donor age, sex, ethnicity and CMV serostatus were compiled alongside the repertoire data. Points the paper makes about the study in general: Most TCR sequences were seen in very few donors, while some public TCRs were found in many individuals. Specific HLA alleles were associated with over 15,000 TCR beta sequences at a false discovery rate of 0.05 in a later analysis. A group of highly shared sequence variants was considered likely to be a technical artifact of the sequencing pipeline. A few of the identified cytomegalovirus-associated TCR beta chains were confirmed in vitro to be specific for cytomegalovirus antigens. A later genetic analysis associated a missense DCLRE1C variant with V-gene and J-gene trimming of TCR beta chains, and an independent cohort replicated the association. The study gave a list of some 150 TCR beta chains associated with cytomegalovirus. Presence/absence analyses assumed roughly uniform sequencing depth across donors, an assumption that may not hold. In an earlier analysis of approximately 590 of the donors, most TCR beta V segments appeared in productive rearrangements about 87% or about 30% of the time, broadly matching IMGT annotations. Some IMGT-functional V segments, including TRBV6-2 and TRBV6-3, could not be distinguished by the 87-base-pair reads and were therefore excluded. This cohort had only TCR beta chains sequenced, and the lack of alpha or paired-chain data limited which features could be detected. Compared with equally common non-associated chains, HLA-associated TCR beta chains in a later analysis were more clonally expanded and had lower generation probabilities. Cytomegalovirus status was reported to be diagnosed by the classifier with high specificity and sensitivity in both the original and validation cohorts. The authors suggested that the approach could potentially be extended to other disease states and immunological phenotypes. According to a later analysis, most CMV-associated TCR beta chains appeared to be HLA-restricted, and the HLA associations seemed to be driven largely by CMV exposure. Compared with the roughly 700-donor mean, donors in an Asian-associated ancestry cluster had fewer N-insertions in productive TCRs, according to a later genetic analysis. Because HLA typing was unavailable for some donors at each locus, only the typed subset was used in association tests. Immune exposure information for the cohort was limited to CMV serostatus. In a later analysis, the rate of TCR association differed among HLA loci, with DRB1 alleles having the most associated TCRs and HLA-C alleles having the fewest. Linkage disequilibrium might explain the correlated functional status among segregating V segments, but an unknown experimental factor could not be ruled out. When HLA alleles, especially DR and DQ, strongly co-occurred, attributing TCR associations to individual alleles was difficult. The earlier analysis of almost 600 of the donors excluded fewer than 20 rarely observed V segments, including chromosome 9 orphons, because counts were too low. Several of the top co-occurrence clusters appeared to be linked to parvovirus B19, influenza, CMV and Epstein-Barr virus, according to a later analysis. A further reported finding was that TCR beta sequences accurately predicted the HLA-A and HLA-B alleles for most subjects in the first cohort.

The V and J ends are trimmed by 10 bases and 0 bases, leaving 7 bases between them. Per the germline V gene, MDHEN is the CDR1 and SYDVKM is the CDR2. The CDR3 starts with the cysteine, ends with the phenylalanine, and has 11 residues. Solely the CDR3 DNA is kept, with 33 bases framed from the first base. Receptor libraries were prepared by the immunoSEQ multiplex PCR assay. A mixture of 60 forward primers for TCR Vbeta segments and 13 reverse primers for TCR Jbeta segments was used in the multiplex PCR. The CDR3 region of rearranged TCR beta genes was amplified from genomic DNA by a multiplex PCR assay. Amplified TCR beta libraries were sequenced as 87-base-pair reads on the Illumina HiSeq System. From the authors' description of their analysis: A later analysis counted approximately 84 million unique TCR beta chains across the 700 or so repertoires, and roughly 10 million of these chains were shared by at least two donors. To remove PCR and sequencing errors, raw reads were error-corrected and collapsed into unique sequences using a nearest-neighbor algorithm that merged closely related sequences. CDR3 sequences were aligned to IMGT reference sequences to assign V, D and J gene segments. For a sequence to be retained, a match of at least six nucleotides was required to both a V gene segment and a J gene segment. Rearrangements were classified as productive when the CDR3 lacked stop codons and remained in frame with V and J, and all other rearrangements were classified as non-productive. CDR3 was defined by IMGT convention, running from the second conserved V-encoded cysteine to the conserved J-encoded phenylalanine. The earlier analysis of more than 450 of the donors excluded sequences that lacked an unambiguous match to a single V gene segment. An earlier analysis of fewer than 750 of the donors called V segments functional above 56.7% productive rearrangements and segregating when the between-donor standard deviation exceeded 5%. A statistical classification framework was built for diagnosing cytomegalovirus status from the catalog of TCR beta chain sequences. V and J gene assignment, in a later analysis, came from comparing TCR nucleotide sequences with IMGT/GENE-DB human TR gene sequences. The TCRdist pipeline was used in a later analysis to assign CDR3 sequences and most-parsimonious VDJ recombination scenarios. In a later analysis, every TCR beta chain was defined by the combination of its CDR3 amino acid sequence and its V-gene family, and reads without a unique V-gene family were dropped. As a way to deal with suspected cross-contamination and a sequencing artifact, a later analysis dropped hundreds of nucleotide sequences that were highly shared and had low generation probability. In a later analysis, a clonal expansion index for each public chain was calculated from normalized within-repertoire ranks of inferred template counts. In a later analysis, generation probabilities were computed with a VDJ recombination model fitted to out-of-frame rearrangements, and the resulting probabilities were checked against IGoR. A later analysis scored TCR-TCR, TCR-HLA and TCR-CMV co-occurrence with hypergeometric tests, applying a repertoire-size bias correction to TCR pairs. A later analysis estimated false discovery rates by permuting HLA or CMV assignments 20 times. In a later analysis, co-occurring TCRs were grouped using DBSCAN, and TCRdist sequence similarity was added for clustering within HLA-allele-positive subsets. Repertoires with fewer than 30,000 or more than 120,000 public chains, plus five repertoires with anomalous nucleotide sharing, were excluded from co-occurrence clustering. This immuneACCESS table, as held by TCRdb, lists in-frame sequences with V and J called but not all clones. Of the missing ones, under half trace to an unresolved V gene in checked studies; the others have no known cause. That table gives V, J and clone size, and the DNA gave D and trimming. This sample is represented by 120,000 or so clones; 80% of them were singletons. Of the sample, 1% falls within the top ten clones.

The cohort consisted of 600 to 750 healthy bone marrow donors. All cohort members were sampled while nominally healthy, although unrecorded immune exposures were likely present. The donor was CMV seronegative and was included in the group of approximately 350 seronegative cohort members. A peripheral blood sample was collected from each donor, and TCR beta sequencing was performed on peripheral blood mononuclear cells. Genomic DNA was extracted from the blood cell samples with the Qiagen DNeasy Blood Extraction Kit. Comments on this clone: Its antigen remains undetermined. The record has no base qualities; no much larger clone is one base away.

The receptor was derived from a man between 40 and 49 years old in good health and CMV-seronegative. The specimen sequenced was PBMCs. The rearrangement combines TRBV28 with TRBJ2-7; the D gene lacks a confident call. The CDR3 region: CATRSSYEQYF. The bases read TGTGCCACACGTAGCTCCTACGAGCAGTACTTC.